The 25 T cell receptor beta chains below all came from one sample that was sequenced in a study of shared clonotypes between healthy human individuals. Generated by immunoSEQ multiplex PCR, the TCRdb table keeps only in-frame clones and is missing some. The profile covers fewer than 850,000 clones, with about 78% appearing a single time and less than 2% taken by the ten largest. Specimen: memory CD4+ T cells sorted from blood. The subset denotes: CD45RA-negative fraction. Every receptor here comes from a woman between 25 and 40 years old in good health.

On this clone itself: This specimen includes other DNA sequences encoding the same CDR3. The chain is built from TRBV18 and TRBJ1-2; D unresolved. Germline V gene data show CDR1 as KGHSH and CDR2 as LQKENI. Trimming removed 3 bases at V and 6 bases at J, with 8 bases between. The CDR3 length is 12 residues. CDR3 nucleotides: TGTGCCAGCTCACCGGGTACGGATGGCTACACCTTC. It codes for CASSPGTDGYTF.

Only a few counts were recorded for this clone. J is TRBJ2-5 and V is TRBV5-1, with TRBD2 matching 8 bases. CDR3 length: 14 amino acids. Losses at the gene ends were 4 bases for V and 5 bases for J; bases not matched to a gene: 7. Germline loops: CDR1 SGHRS, CDR2 YFSETQ. The CDR3 here is CASSASGGRETQYF. The DNA for the CDR3 is TGCGCCAGCAGCGCGAGCGGGGGCAGGGAGACCCAGTACTTC.

The V gene is TRBV5-1, the J gene TRBJ2-1; D perhaps matches TRBD2 (6 bases). The V end was cut by 0 bases, the J end by 3 bases, with 13 bases between. Germline CDR1 is SGHRS and CDR2 is YFSETQ. The CDR3 is 16 residues long. DNA of the CDR3: TGCGCCAGCAGCTTGGATACGGGAGCGGGCTACAATGAGCAGTTCTTC. Translating it yields CASSLDTGAGYNEQFF.

The genes are TRBV5-6 and TRBJ2-7, with 8 bases that match TRBD2. CDR1 is SGHDT, CDR2 YYEEEE, per germline. With 4 bases clipped from V and 9 bases from J, the junction kept 12 bases outside the gene matches. The CDR3 runs to 14 residues. The CDR3 protein is CASSPGLAERVQYF. The CDR3 nucleotides read TGTGCCAGCAGCCCCGGACTAGCAGAGAGAGTGCAGTACTTC.

This clone came up once. V gene TRBV7-3 combines with J gene TRBJ2-1; 11 bases agree with TRBD2. Germline V CDR1 and CDR2: SGHTA, FQGTGA. The CDR3 extends over 15 amino acids. The trim removed 5 bases at V and 6 bases at J, leaving 6 bases unmatched. CDR3 sequence reads: CASSILAGGPNEQFF. CDR3 DNA: TGTGCCAGCAGCATTCTAGCGGGAGGTCCCAATGAGCAGTTCTTC.

CDR3 nucleotide sequence: TGTGCCAGCAGTAGGGATGCAACAGATACGCAGTATTTT. Its translation: CASSRDATDTQYF. The chain couples TRBV14 to TRBJ2-3; D is uncertain. Germline V CDR1 and CDR2: SGHDN, FVKESK. With 6 bases removed from V and 3 bases from J, the gap between germline ends came to 10 bases. This CDR3 region has 13 residues.

This clone has just a few counts. The same CDR3 is also encoded by other DNA sequences in this sample. This rearrangement joins TRBV2 to TRBJ2-7; the D is unclear. Germline lookup yields CDR1 SNHLY and CDR2 FYNNEI. This CDR3 is built from 11 residues. The V end lost 2 bases, the J end lost 4 bases, and 3 bases lay between the germline ends. This CDR3 is CASSERYEQYF. The CDR3 DNA reads as TGTGCCAGCAGTGAAAGATACGAGCAGTACTTC.

V gene TRBV25-1 combines with J gene TRBJ2-1; 7 bases agree with TRBD2. Germline trimming cut 1 base from V and 10 bases from J; bases unmatched to any gene: 10. Looked up from germline, CDR1 is MGHDK and CDR2 is SYGVNS. CDR3 size: 15 residues. This chain's CDR3 is CASSESERDLKEQFF. CDR3 coding DNA: TGTGCCAGCAGTGAATCGGAGCGGGATTTAAAGGAGCAGTTCTTC.

The chain joins TRBV18 to TRBJ1-1; 7 bases are a match to TRBD1. V was pared by 1 base and J by 4 bases, with 9 bases of the junction left unmatched. CDR1 is KGHSH and CDR2 is LQKENI in the germline V gene. This CDR3 has 16 amino acids. The CDR3 coding sequence is TGTGCCAGCTCACCACAACAGGGGTTAGAAAGCACTGAAGCTTTCTTT. Encoded protein: CASSPQQGLESTEAFF.

The chain uses TRBV28 and TRBJ1-2; unclear D gene. The CDR3 runs 12 residues. CDR1 is MDHEN and CDR2 is SYDVKM in the germline V gene. V was pared by 6 bases and J by 4 bases, with 9 bases between. The CDR3 sequence: CASRGGVYGYTF. As DNA, the CDR3 is TGTGCCAGCAGGGGAGGTGTCTATGGCTACACCTTC.

The chain carries TRBV2 and TRBJ2-7, with a tentative D call TRBD1 (6 bases). This CDR3 contains 12 residues. V shed 5 bases and J shed 3 bases, with 8 bases lying between them. The germline V gene has CDR1 SNHLY and CDR2 FYNNEI. Here the CDR3 reads CASSSRGYEQYF. The CDR3 DNA follows: TGTGCCAGCAGTTCCAGGGGCTACGAGCAGTACTTC.

This chain links TRBV28 with TRBJ1-1; 7 bases match TRBD1. CDR1 is MDHEN and CDR2 is SYDVKM in the germline V gene. The length of the CDR3 is 17 residues. Trimming removed 3 bases from V and 5 bases from J; junction bases left unmatched: 15. The CDR3 is CASSFPPYRQGMTEAFF. The CDR3 coding sequence is TGTGCCAGCAGTTTCCCACCGTATAGACAGGGAATGACTGAAGCTTTCTTT.

The V call is TRBV2, the J call TRBJ1-5; no firm D call. The CDR3 has 14 amino acids. Trimming stripped 4 bases from V and 8 bases from J, with 15 bases between. Germline V lookup: CDR1 SNHLY, CDR2 FYNNEI. The CDR3 is CASSVGGYVEPQHF. CDR3 coding DNA: TGTGCCAGCAGTGTGGGAGGGTACGTGGAGCCCCAGCATTTT.

This clone has just a few counts. This rearrangement joins TRBV4-1 to TRBJ2-5; D not resolved. The tail of the sequence fits TRBJ2-7 better, so the J call may be wrong. Per the germline V gene, CDR1 is MGHRA and CDR2 is YSYEKL. The CDR3 consists of 17 residues. Here the CDR3 DNA reads TGCGCCAGCAGCCAAGATCTAAGACGGTCTATATCCTACGAGCAGTACTTC. Translating it yields CASSQDLRRSISYEQYF.

CDR3 residues: CASSPRVLSPYNEQFF. The DNA of the CDR3 is TGTGCCAGTAGTCCCCGGGTCCTAAGTCCCTACAATGAGCAGTTCTTC. The chain is built from TRBV19 and TRBJ2-1; D unclear. Germline CDR1 is LNHDA and CDR2 is SQIVND (reference sequence). Trimming took 5 bases from V and 2 from J, leaving 16 bases between them. The CDR3 extends over 16 amino acids.

In the case of this clone: Other DNA sequences in the same sample also yield this CDR3. This chain uses TRBV7-2 with TRBJ1-2, with D possibly matching TRBD1 (6 bases). This CDR3 contains 13 residues. Trimming shortened V by 6 bases and J by 2 bases, and 10 bases separated the two germline ends. Per the germline V gene, CDR1 is SGHTA and CDR2 is FQGNSA. CDR3 sequence reads: CASRPDSNYGYTF. The CDR3 DNA is TGTGCCAGCAGGCCGGACAGCAACTATGGCTACACCTTC.

The genes are TRBV18 and TRBJ2-2; no reliable D call. CDR1 and CDR2 from the germline V gene are KGHSH and LQKENI. Trimming shortened V by 2 bases and J by 1 base, and 2 bases separated the two germline ends. This CDR3 contains 13 residues. CDR3 region: CASSPENTGELFF. CDR3 nucleotide sequence: TGTGCCAGCTCACCAGAGAACACCGGGGAGCTGTTTTTT.

This clone has only a few counts. The chain uses TRBV21-1 and TRBJ2-5. TRBV21-1 is tagged as a pseudogene. CDR3 length equals 11 residues. The CDR3 here is CASSKQETQYF. CDR3 bases: TGTGCCAGCAGCAAACAAGAGACCCAGTACTTC.

The chain links TRBV18 to TRBJ2-7, with D unclear. The CDR3 has 10 residues. The germline V gene encodes CDR1 KGHSH and CDR2 LQKENI. The V and J ends lost 3 bases and 4 bases respectively, with 1 base between them. CDR3 nucleotides: TGTGCCAGCTCACCGTACGAGCAGTACTTC. Translated, it gives CASSPYEQYF.

The chain joins TRBV19 to TRBJ2-5; 10 nucleotides line up with TRBD1. V dropped 4 bases and J dropped 2; count of bases not matched to a gene: 7. Germline V gene sequence: CDR1 LNHDA, CDR2 SQIVND (reference sequence). The CDR3 is 16 residues long. The CDR3 DNA follows: TGTGCCAGTAGTAGAGGGACAGGGGATAAACAAGAGACCCAGTACTTC. Residues: CASSRGTGDKQETQYF.

This clone was counted ten times or more. Distinct nucleotide sequences in the sample also encode this CDR3. The V and J genes are TRBV11-2 and TRBJ2-7; 7 positions agree with TRBD2. CDR1 SGHAT and CDR2 FQNNGV come from the germline V gene. V lost 0 bases, J lost 3 bases, and 2 bases stayed unmatched. This CDR3 is 14 amino acids long. The CDR3 coding sequence is TGTGCCAGCAGCTTAGACCCTAGCGGCTACGAGCAGTACTTC. Amino acid sequence: CASSLDPSGYEQYF.

The chain employs TRBV28 and TRBJ1-2; 7 bases are a match to TRBD1. The CDR3 runs to 13 residues. J gave up 7 bases and V 3 bases, and 5 bases lay outside the gene matches. Per the germline V gene, CDR1 is MDHEN and CDR2 is SYDVKM. CDR3 nucleotides: TGTGCCAGCAGTTTGGGGCACAGGGGTGGCTACACCTTC. It is translated as CASSLGHRGGYTF.

V gene TRBV18 combines with J gene TRBJ2-1; possibly TRBD1 or TRBD2 for D (5 bases each). Per the germline V gene, CDR1 is KGHSH and CDR2 is LQKENI. CDR3 length equals 13 residues. With 0 bases removed from V and 9 bases from J, the gap between germline ends came to 9 bases. Here the CDR3 reads CASSPPFGGEQFF. Here the CDR3 DNA reads TGTGCCAGCTCACCACCGTTTGGGGGTGAGCAGTTCTTC. The full variable domain, completed using reference TRBV18 and TRBJ2-1, is NAGVMQNPRHLVRRRGQEARLRCSPMKGHSHVYWYRQLPEEGLKFMVYLQKENIIDESGMPKERFSAEFPKEGPSILRIQQVVRGDSAAYFCASSPPFGGEQFFGPGTRLTVL.

This rearrangement joins TRBV28 to TRBJ2-3; either TRBD1 or TRBD2 may fit D (6 bases each). Germline CDR1 and CDR2: MDHEN and SYDVKM. This CDR3 has 17 amino acids. The V end was cut by 8 bases, the J end by 1 base, with 22 bases between. The CDR3 DNA sequence: TGTGCCAGCTTCCCCCCATTTGGGGGGCATGGCACAGATACGCAGTATTTT. Residues: CASFPPFGGHGTDTQYF.

The J gene is TRBJ2-7, the V gene TRBV11-2; maybe TRBD2 (6 bases). Germline CDR1 is SGHAT and CDR2 is FQNNGV. This CDR3 has 17 residues. The germline V and J ends were trimmed by 5 bases and 3 bases, with 23 bases remaining between them. The CDR3 region has the DNA TGTGCCAGCAGCGCCTTCCAGAGCGGGTCCTGGGGCTACGAGCAGTACTTC. Its protein product is CASSAFQSGSWGYEQYF.